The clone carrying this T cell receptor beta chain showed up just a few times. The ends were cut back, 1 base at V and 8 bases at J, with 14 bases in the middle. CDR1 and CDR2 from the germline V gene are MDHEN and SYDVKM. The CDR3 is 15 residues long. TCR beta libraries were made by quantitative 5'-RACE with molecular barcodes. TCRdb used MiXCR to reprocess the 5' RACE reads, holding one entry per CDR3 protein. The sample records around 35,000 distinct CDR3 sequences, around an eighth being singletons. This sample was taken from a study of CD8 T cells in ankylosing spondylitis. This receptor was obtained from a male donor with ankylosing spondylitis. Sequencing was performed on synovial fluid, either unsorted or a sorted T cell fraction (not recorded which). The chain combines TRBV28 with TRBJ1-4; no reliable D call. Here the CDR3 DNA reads TGTGCCAGCAGTTTATTTCGGAGTCGTACGGAAAAACTGTTTTTT. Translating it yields CASSLFRSRTEKLFF.